Below, 17 T cell receptor beta chains from the same sample are listed, as sequenced in a study of blood T cell repertoires in COVID-19. Sequenced by immunoSEQ multiplex PCR; TCRdb stores in-frame clones only, minus some. The sample lists around 450,000 clones; 87% were seen once. Sequencing used PBMCs or T cells enriched from blood (not recorded which). The source is a woman under 30 who had recovered from COVID-19.

The genes are TRBV3-1 (or the pseudogene TRBV3-2) and TRBJ2-2, with a possible D match to TRBD1 (5 bases). Germline loops: CDR1 LGHDT, CDR2 YNNKEL (reference sequence). The CDR3 consists of 16 residues. Trimming cost V 0 bases and J 4 bases, with 12 bases left between them. The chain's CDR3 is CASSQDRQGGTGELFF. CDR3 DNA sequence: TGTGCCAGCAGCCAAGATCGGCAGGGCGGCACCGGGGAGCTGTTTTTT.

Of note for this clone: One junction end disagrees with the germline gene, perhaps due to a read error. The genes are TRBV6-1 and TRBJ1-2; TRBD1 agrees at 7 bases. This CDR3 has 16 residues. Looked up from germline, CDR1 is MNHNS and CDR2 is SASEGT. The CDR3 region is CASREASSGQPGGYTF. In nucleotides, the CDR3 is TGTGCCAGCAGAGAAGCGTCTTCGGGACAGCCAGGGGGCTACACCTTC.

This chain connects TRBV19 to TRBJ2-1; 11 nucleotides match TRBD2. CDR3 size: 16 residues. The V gene end was trimmed by 5 bases and the J gene end by 1 base; junction bases not matched to a gene: 4. CDR1 and CDR2 (germline): LNHDA, SQIVND (reference sequence). The CDR3 here is CASSDWTSGSYNEQFF. The CDR3 DNA sequence: TGTGCCAGTAGTGACTGGACTAGCGGGTCCTACAATGAGCAGTTCTTC. Variable domain in full (rest from reference TRBV19 and TRBJ2-1): DGGITQSPKYLFRKEGQNVTLSCEQNLNHDAMYWYRQDPGQGLRLIYYSQIVNDFQKGDIAEGYSVSREKKESFPLTVTSAQKNPTAFYLCASSDWTSGSYNEQFFGPGTRLTVL.

The chain carries TRBV7-2 and TRBJ2-3; D is uncertain. The CDR3 runs to 15 residues. CDR1 and CDR2 from the germline V gene are SGHTA and FQGNSA. V was cut by 2 bases and J by 0 bases, with 9 bases left in between. CDR3 nucleotide sequence: TGTGCCAGCAGCTTATCAGAGGATAGCACAGATACGCAGTATTTT. Amino acids: CASSLSEDSTDTQYF.

In DNA form, the CDR3 reads TGTGCCAGCAGCTTGGGAGGGAACTATGGCTACACCTTC. It yields the protein CASSLGGNYGYTF. The chain has TRBV11-1 and TRBJ1-2; D is unclear. This CDR3 is 13 amino acids long. The germline V and J ends were trimmed by 3 bases and 2 bases, with 7 bases remaining between them. The germline gives CDR1 SGHAT, CDR2 FQDESV (reference sequence). Together with reference TRBV11-1 and TRBJ1-2, the CDR3 gives the full variable domain: EAEVAQSPRYKITEKSQAVAFWCDPISGHATLYWYRQILGQGPELLVQFQDESVVDDSQLPKDRFSAERLKGVDSTLKIQPAELGDSAMYLCASSLGGNYGYTFGSGTRLTVV.

The chain couples TRBV2 to TRBJ1-2; 9 bases line up with TRBD1. There are 15 residues in the CDR3. V was pared by 10 bases and J by 1 base, with 10 bases of the junction left unmatched. Germline CDR1 SNHLY, CDR2 FYNNEI. The CDR3 here is CATRPGQGFNYGYTF. CDR3 in DNA: TGTGCCACCAGACCGGGACAGGGTTTTAACTATGGCTACACCTTC.

The chain is built from TRBV11-2 and TRBJ2-2; TRBD2 might be the D (6 bases). In germline, CDR1 is SGHAT, CDR2 FQNNGV. V was cut by 1 base and J by 5 bases, with 11 bases left in between. CDR3 length: 15 amino acids. The CDR3 DNA is TGTGCCAGCAGCTTAGGCGGGGTAGGGACCGGGGAGCTGTTTTTT. It specifies CASSLGGVGTGELFF.

V gene TRBV28 combines with J gene TRBJ1-2, with a possible D match to TRBD1 (6 bases). This CDR3 region has 15 residues. Germline V gene sequence: CDR1 MDHEN, CDR2 SYDVKM. V was cut by 6 bases and J by 1 base, with 15 bases left in between. CDR3 sequence (DNA): TGTGCCAGCAGCCGGCCGGGACACAGTAACTATGGCTACACCTTC. It codes for CASSRPGHSNYGYTF.

This sequence joins TRBV11-2 and TRBJ1-6; D uncertain. V was pared by 5 bases and J by 8 bases, with 13 bases between. The CDR3 totals 14 residues. Per the germline V gene, CDR1 is SGHAT and CDR2 is FQNNGV. CDR3 protein: CASSPSGSHSPLHF. In DNA form, the CDR3 reads TGTGCCAGCAGCCCCTCAGGTAGTCATTCACCCCTCCACTTT.

The chain is built from TRBV5-4 and TRBJ1-1; D is possibly TRBD1 (5 bases). The ends were cut back, 6 bases at V and 4 bases at J, with 13 bases in the middle. Germline V gene data show CDR1 as SGHNT and CDR2 as YYREEE (reference sequence). The CDR3 covers 13 residues. The CDR3 loop reads CASTTGVSTEAFF. CDR3 DNA sequence: TGTGCCAGCACCACGGGGGTTAGCACTGAAGCTTTCTTT.

This chain links TRBV1 with TRBJ1-2. TRBV1 is given as a pseudogene. The CDR3 covers 14 residues. The CDR3 bases are TGCACCAGCAGCCAAGATACGGGGTGCTATGGCTACACCTTC. It translates to CTSSQDTGCYGYTF.

This chain connects TRBV10-3 to TRBJ1-2; D might be TRBD1 (5 bases). CDR1 and CDR2 (germline): ENHRY, SYGVKD. The germline V and J ends were trimmed by 0 bases and 6 bases, with 11 bases remaining between them. The CDR3 runs 14 residues. The CDR3 sequence is CAISESIGGNGYTF. The DNA of the CDR3 is TGTGCCATCAGTGAGTCGATTGGGGGGAATGGCTACACCTTC.

The CDR3 DNA sequence: TGCGCCACCTTGGACAGGGCCACTGAAGCTTTCTTT. This gives the protein CATLDRATEAFF. This rearrangement joins TRBV10-1 to TRBJ1-1, with TRBD1 matching 8 bases. This CDR3 comprises 12 residues. J gave up 4 bases and V 10 bases, and 5 bases lay outside the gene matches. Germline V CDR1 and CDR2: WNHNN, SYGVQD (reference sequence).

Remarks on this clone: The sample has other DNA sequences that encode this CDR3 too. The chain uses TRBV3-1 (or the pseudogene TRBV3-2) and TRBJ2-3; maybe TRBD1 (6 bases). The ends were cut back, 3 bases at V and 6 bases at J, with 7 bases in the middle. The length of the CDR3 is 12 residues. Germline CDR1 is LGHDT and CDR2 is YNNKEL (reference sequence). The CDR3 nucleotides read TGTGCCAGCAGCCAGGGGGCCGATACGCAGTATTTT. Its protein is CASSQGADTQYF.

In this sample, this clone turned up once. The V and J genes are TRBV21-1 and TRBJ1-5. TRBV21-1 is a listed pseudogene. CDR3 size: 14 residues. In nucleotides, the CDR3 is TGTGCCAGCAGCAAAGGACGGGAAGATCAGCCCCAGCATTTT. This codes for CASSKGREDQPQHF.

This chain uses TRBV15 with TRBJ2-1, with D perhaps TRBD1 (5 bases). Germline V gene data show CDR1 as LNHNV and CDR2 as YYDKDF (reference sequence). Trimming shortened V by 0 bases and J by 0 bases, and 9 bases separated the two germline ends. The CDR3 spans 16 residues. The CDR3 DNA is TGTGCCACCAGCAGAGATGGACACAACTCCTACAATGAGCAGTTCTTC. Protein product: CATSRDGHNSYNEQFF. Variable domain in full (rest from reference TRBV15 and TRBJ2-1): DAMVIQNPRYQVTQFGKPVTLSCSQTLNHNVMYWYQQKSSQAPKLLFHYYDKDFNNEADTPDNFQSRRPNTSFCFLDIRSPGLGDTAMYLCATSRDGHNSYNEQFFGPGTRLTVL.

This clone has a handful of counts. V and J are TRBV5-5 and TRBJ1-2, with D possibly TRBD1 on 6 matching bases. The CDR3 runs to 15 residues. Trimming shortened V by 2 bases and J by 2 bases, and 13 bases separated the two germline ends. The germline CDR1 and CDR2 sequences are SGHKS and YYEKEE (reference sequence). CDR3 bases: TGTGCCAGCAGCTTCTATCAAGACAGGAACTATGGCTACACCTTC. Its protein product is CASSFYQDRNYGYTF.